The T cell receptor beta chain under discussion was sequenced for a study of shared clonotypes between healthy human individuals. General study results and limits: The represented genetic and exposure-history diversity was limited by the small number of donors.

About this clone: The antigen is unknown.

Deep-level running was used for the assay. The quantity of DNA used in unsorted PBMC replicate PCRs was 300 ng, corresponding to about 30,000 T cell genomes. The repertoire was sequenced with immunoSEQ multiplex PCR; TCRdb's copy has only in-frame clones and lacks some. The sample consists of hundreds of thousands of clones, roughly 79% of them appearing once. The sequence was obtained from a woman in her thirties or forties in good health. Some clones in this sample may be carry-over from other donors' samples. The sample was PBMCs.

CDR3 in DNA: TGTGCCAGCAGTGACAGGGGGGAAAAACTGTTTTTT. Translated: CASSDRGEKLFF. The rearrangement links TRBV6-5 to TRBJ1-4; TRBD1 agrees at 9 bases. The CDR3 sequence is 12 residues long. Trimming cost V 5 bases and J 8 bases; bases outside gene matches: 0. Germline V gives CDR1 MNHEY, CDR2 SVGAGI.